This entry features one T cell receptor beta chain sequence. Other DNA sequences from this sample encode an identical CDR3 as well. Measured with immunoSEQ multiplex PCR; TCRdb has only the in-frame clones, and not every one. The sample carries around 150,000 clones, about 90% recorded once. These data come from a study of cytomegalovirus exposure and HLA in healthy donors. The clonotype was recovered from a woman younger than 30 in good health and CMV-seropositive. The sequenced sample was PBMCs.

CDR3 residues: CASSLGGTGELFF. CDR3 nucleotide sequence: TGTGCCAGCTCCTTGGGGGGAACCGGGGAGCTGTTTTTT. This chain connects TRBV28 to TRBJ2-2, with D maybe TRBD2 (6 bases). CDR1 and CDR2 (germline): MDHEN, SYDVKM. V was pared by 8 bases and J by 5 bases, with 12 bases between. The CDR3 totals 13 residues.